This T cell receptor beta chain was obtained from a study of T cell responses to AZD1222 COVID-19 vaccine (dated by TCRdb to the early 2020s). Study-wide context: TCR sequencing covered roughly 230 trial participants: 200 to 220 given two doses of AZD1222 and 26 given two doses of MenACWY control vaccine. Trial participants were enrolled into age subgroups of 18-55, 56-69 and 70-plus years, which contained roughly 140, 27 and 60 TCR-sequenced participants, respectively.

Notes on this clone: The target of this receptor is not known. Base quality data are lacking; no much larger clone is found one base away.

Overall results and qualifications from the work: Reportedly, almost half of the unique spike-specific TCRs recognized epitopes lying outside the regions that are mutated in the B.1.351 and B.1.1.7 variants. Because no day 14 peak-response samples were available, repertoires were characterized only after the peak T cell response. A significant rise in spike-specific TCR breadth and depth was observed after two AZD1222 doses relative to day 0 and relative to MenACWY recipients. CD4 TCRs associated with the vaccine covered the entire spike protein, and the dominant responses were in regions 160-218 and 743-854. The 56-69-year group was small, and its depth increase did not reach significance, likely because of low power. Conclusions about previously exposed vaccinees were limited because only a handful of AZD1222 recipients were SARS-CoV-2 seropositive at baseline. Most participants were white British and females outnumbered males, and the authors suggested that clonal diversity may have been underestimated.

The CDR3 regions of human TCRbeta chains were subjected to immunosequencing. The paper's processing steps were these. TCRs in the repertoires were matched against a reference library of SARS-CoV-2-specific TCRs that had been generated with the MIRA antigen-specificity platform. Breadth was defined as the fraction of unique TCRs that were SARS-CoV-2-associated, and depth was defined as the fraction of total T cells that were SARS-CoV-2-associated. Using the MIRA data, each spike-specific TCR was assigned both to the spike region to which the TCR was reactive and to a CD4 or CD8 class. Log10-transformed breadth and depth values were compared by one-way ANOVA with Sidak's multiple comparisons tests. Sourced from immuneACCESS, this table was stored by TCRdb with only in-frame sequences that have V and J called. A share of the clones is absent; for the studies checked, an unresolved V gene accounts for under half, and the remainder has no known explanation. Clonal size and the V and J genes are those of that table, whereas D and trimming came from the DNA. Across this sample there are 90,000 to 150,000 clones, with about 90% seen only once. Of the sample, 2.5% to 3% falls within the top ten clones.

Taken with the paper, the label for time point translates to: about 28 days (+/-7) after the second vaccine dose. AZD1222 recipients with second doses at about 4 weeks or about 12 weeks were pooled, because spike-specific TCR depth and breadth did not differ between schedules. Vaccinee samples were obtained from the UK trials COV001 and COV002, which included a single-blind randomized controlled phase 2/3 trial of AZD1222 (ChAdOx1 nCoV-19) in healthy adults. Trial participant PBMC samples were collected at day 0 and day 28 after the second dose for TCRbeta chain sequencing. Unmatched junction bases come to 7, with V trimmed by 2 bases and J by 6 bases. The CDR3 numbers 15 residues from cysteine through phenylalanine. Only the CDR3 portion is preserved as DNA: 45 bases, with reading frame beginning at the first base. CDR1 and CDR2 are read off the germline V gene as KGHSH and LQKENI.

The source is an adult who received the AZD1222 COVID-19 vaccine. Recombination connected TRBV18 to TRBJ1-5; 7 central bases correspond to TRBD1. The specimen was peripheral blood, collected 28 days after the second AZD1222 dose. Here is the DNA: TGTGCCAGCTCACCAGCAACAGGGGCGTCTCAGCCCCAGCATTTT. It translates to CASSPATGASQPQHF.